This passage covers 3 T cell receptor beta chains from one sample sequenced in a study of blood T cell repertoires in COVID-19. Some clones are missing from TCRdb's copy, which holds only in-frame ones; the method was immunoSEQ multiplex PCR. The sample has 250,000 to 300,000 clones, about 89% seen once. Specimen: peripheral blood. These receptor sequences come from a man aged 50-59 years with acute or convalescent COVID-19.

The rearrangement joins TRBV6-5 to TRBJ1-5, with 11 bases identical to TRBD1. Germline CDR1 and CDR2: MNHEY and SVGAGI. Trimming removed 2 bases from V and 7 bases from J; junction bases left unmatched: 1. This CDR3 has 14 residues. CDR3 loop: CASSYGTGGQPQHF. CDR3 bases: TGTGCCAGCAGTTACGGGACAGGGGGACAGCCCCAGCATTTT.

The V gene is TRBV5-1, the J gene TRBJ1-6; TRBD1 is a possible D gene (5 bases). The germline gives CDR1 SGHRS, CDR2 YFSETQ. The CDR3 has 17 residues. With 3 bases removed from V and 2 bases from J, the gap between germline ends came to 15 bases. CDR3 sequence (DNA): TGCGCCAGCAGCTGGGGGGTTACAGGAGCCTATAATTCACCCCTCCACTTT. Translated: CASSWGVTGAYNSPLHF.

J is TRBJ2-1 and V is TRBV27, with D tentatively TRBD1 (6 bases). Trimming pared 5 bases from V and 3 bases from J, leaving 17 bases between. Germline values: CDR1 MNHEY, CDR2 SMNVEV (reference sequence). This CDR3 region has 16 residues. The CDR3 here is CASSASQGPFYNEQFF. The CDR3 nucleotides read TGTGCCAGCAGTGCCTCCCAGGGGCCATTCTACAATGAGCAGTTCTTC.